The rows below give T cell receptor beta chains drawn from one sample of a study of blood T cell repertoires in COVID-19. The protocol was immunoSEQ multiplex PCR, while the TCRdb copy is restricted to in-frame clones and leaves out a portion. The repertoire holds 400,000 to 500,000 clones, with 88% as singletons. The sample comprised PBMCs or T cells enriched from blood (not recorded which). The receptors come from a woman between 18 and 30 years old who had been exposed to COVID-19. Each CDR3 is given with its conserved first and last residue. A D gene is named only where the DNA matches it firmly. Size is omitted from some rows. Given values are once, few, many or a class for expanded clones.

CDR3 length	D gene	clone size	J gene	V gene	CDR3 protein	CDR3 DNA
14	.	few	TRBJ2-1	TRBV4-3	CASSQEPGGNEQFF	TGCGCCAGCAGCCAAGAGCCCGGGGGAAATGAGCAGTTCTTC
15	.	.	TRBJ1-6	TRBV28	CASSLLGQGSSPLHF	TGTGCCAGCAGTTTATTGGGCCAGGGCAGTTCACCCCTCCACTTT
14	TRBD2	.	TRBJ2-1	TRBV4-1	CASSHGTSGNEQFF	TGCGCCAGCAGCCACGGGACTAGCGGGAATGAGCAGTTCTTC
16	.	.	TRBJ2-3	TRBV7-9	CASSLVALRVADTQYF	TGTGCCAGCAGCTTAGTAGCGCTCCGGGTGGCCGATACGCAGTATTTT
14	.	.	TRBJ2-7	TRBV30	CAWSVVLSSYEQYF	TGTGCCTGGAGTGTCGTCCTCAGCTCCTACGAGCAGTACTTC
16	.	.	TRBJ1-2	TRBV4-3	CASSQEAQGENYGYTF	TGCGCCAGCAGCCAAGAAGCCCAGGGCGAAAACTATGGCTACACCTTC
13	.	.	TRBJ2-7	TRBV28	CASRMGHSYEQYF	TGTGCCAGCAGGATGGGACATTCCTACGAGCAGTACTTC
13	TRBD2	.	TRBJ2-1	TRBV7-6	CASSSGTSGEQFF	TGTGCCAGCAGCTCCGGGACTAGCGGTGAGCAGTTCTTC
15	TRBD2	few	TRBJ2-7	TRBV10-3	CAISEGLDRSYEQYF	TGTGCCATCAGTGAGGGACTAGACAGATCCTACGAGCAGTACTTC
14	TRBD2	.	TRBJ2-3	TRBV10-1	CASSVLAETDTQYF	TGCGCCAGCAGTGTTCTAGCGGAAACCGATACGCAGTATTTT
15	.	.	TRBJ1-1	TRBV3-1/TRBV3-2	CASSQEGGANTEAFF	TGTGCCAGCAGCCAAGAAGGCGGTGCCAACACTGAAGCTTTCTTT
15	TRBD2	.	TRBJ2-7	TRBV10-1	CASNPSGRAWNEQYF	TGCGCCAGCAATCCTAGCGGGAGGGCCTGGAACGAGCAGTACTTC
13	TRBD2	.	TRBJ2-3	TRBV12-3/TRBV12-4	CASGGPITDTQYF	TGTGCCTCGGGGGGGCCCATCACAGATACGCAGTATTTT
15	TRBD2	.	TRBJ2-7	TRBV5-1	CASSFIPREMYEQYF	TGCGCCAGCAGCTTCATTCCGCGGGAGATGTACGAGCAGTACTTC
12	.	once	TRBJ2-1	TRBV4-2	CASSRAYNEQFF	TGTGCCAGCAGCCGGGCTTACAATGAGCAGTTCTTC
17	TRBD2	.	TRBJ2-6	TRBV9	CASSVVGGSSGANVLTF	TGTGCCAGCAGCGTAGTAGGCGGGAGCTCTGGGGCCAACGTCCTGACTTTC
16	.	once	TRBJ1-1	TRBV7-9	CASRPTAGTKNTEAFF	TGTGCCAGCAGACCTACTGCCGGGACAAAGAACACTGAAGCTTTCTTT
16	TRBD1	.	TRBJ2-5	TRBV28	CASSLRQGAPLETQYF	TGTGCCAGCAGTTTACGACAGGGGGCTCCCCTCGAGACCCAGTACTTC
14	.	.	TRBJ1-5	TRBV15	CATSRQGSPTPQHF	TGTGCCACCAGCAGACAGGGGTCCCCCACGCCCCAGCATTTT
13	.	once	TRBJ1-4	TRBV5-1	CASSPSLNEKLFF	TGCGCCAGCAGCCCCTCCTTAAATGAAAAACTGTTTTTT